This T cell receptor (beta chain) was observed in a study of T cell responses to AZD1222 COVID-19 vaccine. The length of the CDR3 is 20 residues. V gave up 0 bases and J gave up 4 bases; unmatched junction bases: 15. CDR1 is LGHDT, CDR2 YNNKEL, per germline (reference sequence). To note about this clone: Its antigen is unidentified.

Using immunoSEQ multiplex PCR, the repertoire was profiled, and TCRdb retains in-frame clones only, with some absent. Found here are about 100,000 clones, about 86% of them singletons; the top ten hold more than 15%. Study results and limitations: The span of vaccine-associated CD4 TCRs extended across spike, with dominance at 160-218 and 743-854.

Sequencing was performed on peripheral blood, taken on day 0 of AZD1222 vaccination. The TCR comes from an adult in good health. The chain employs TRBV3-1 (or the pseudogene TRBV3-2) and TRBJ2-5; the match to TRBD2 covers 12 bases. The CDR3 coding sequence is TGTGCCAGCAGCCAAGATCTTGGGGCTAGCGGGGGGGCCGGGCGAGAGACCCAGTACTTC. Its translation is CASSQDLGASGGAGRETQYF.